Listed here are 28 T cell receptor beta chains from one sample, sequenced in a study of cytomegalovirus exposure and HLA in healthy donors. PCR used 60 Vbeta primers and 13 Jbeta primers. Sequencing was performed with immunoSEQ multiplex PCR; in TCRdb, only in-frame clones are kept and a portion is missing. The sample shows roughly 170,000 clones, 60% to 80% of them seen only once. Sequencing input: PBMCs. These receptors were taken from a woman aged 45-60 years in good health and CMV-seropositive.

The rearrangement joins TRBV4-2 to TRBJ2-5, with 7 bases aligning to TRBD2. Germline V gene data show CDR1 as LGHNA and CDR2 as YNFKEQ. The CDR3 covers 15 residues. V lost 4 bases, J lost 5 bases, and 10 bases stayed unmatched. The CDR3 region has the DNA TGTGCCAGCAGCCTCAGCGGGGAGTGGCGGGAGACCCAGTACTTC. This codes for CASSLSGEWRETQYF.

The V call is TRBV15, the J call TRBJ2-1; 9 bases align to TRBD1. This CDR3 region has 14 residues. CDR1 is LNHNV, CDR2 YYDKDF, per germline (reference sequence). V lost 3 bases, J lost 7 bases, and 4 bases stayed unmatched. DNA of the CDR3: TGTGCCACCAGCAGCCCCGGGACAGGGAATGAGCAGTTCTTC. It translates to CATSSPGTGNEQFF.

The chain is built from TRBV5-6 and TRBJ2-3; 7 nucleotides agree with TRBD1. CDR3 length: 14 residues. Trimming cost V 4 bases and J 1 base; bases outside gene matches: 3. Germline V gene sequence: CDR1 SGHDT, CDR2 YYEEEE. CDR3 DNA sequence: TGTGCCAGCAGCGTGGGACAGCGCACAGATACGCAGTATTTT. This sequence encodes CASSVGQRTDTQYF. The full variable domain, in which reference TRBV5-6 and TRBJ2-3 provide the parts outside the CDR3, is DAGVTQSPTHLIKTRGQQVTLRCSPKSGHDTVSWYQQALGQGPQFIFQYYEEEERQRGNFPDRFSGHQFPNYSSELNVNALLLGDSALYLCASSVGQRTDTQYFGPGTRLTVL.

The gene calls are TRBV5-6 and TRBJ2-3; 12 nucleotides align to TRBD2. Germline loops: CDR1 SGHDT, CDR2 YYEEEE. Trimming at V came to 1 base and at J to 3 bases, leaving 6 bases not matched to a gene. The CDR3 totals 17 residues. As DNA, the CDR3 is TGTGCCAGCAGCTTGACTACTAGCGGGGGGTCTACAGATACGCAGTATTTT. Its protein is CASSLTTSGGSTDTQYF. The variable domain in full, completed from reference TRBV5-6 and TRBJ2-3, reads DAGVTQSPTHLIKTRGQQVTLRCSPKSGHDTVSWYQQALGQGPQFIFQYYEEEERQRGNFPDRFSGHQFPNYSSELNVNALLLGDSALYLCASSLTTSGGSTDTQYFGPGTRLTVL.

The chain joins TRBV5-3 to TRBJ1-1, with 10 bases that match TRBD1. TRBV5-3 is classed as an ORF, of uncertain function. The ends lost 3 bases at V and 0 bases at J; junction bases unmatched: 5. The CDR3 is 16 amino acids. The CDR3 is CARSSPGTGVNTEAFF. The CDR3 DNA is TGTGCCAGAAGCTCCCCCGGGACAGGGGTGAACACTGAAGCTTTCTTT.

This clone came up once. This chain connects TRBV4-2 to TRBJ2-7, with D perhaps matching TRBD1 (8 bases). The CDR3 covers 16 residues. Trimming left V 4 bases short and J 3 bases short, with 19 bases between. The germline CDR1 and CDR2 sequences are LGHNA and YNFKEQ. This CDR3 is CASSLSTGGDFYEQYF. The CDR3 nucleotides are TGTGCCAGCAGCCTCAGTACAGGGGGGGACTTCTACGAGCAGTACTTC.

The chain employs TRBV2 and TRBJ2-5; 12 bases map to TRBD2. The end of the DNA fits TRBJ2-7 better, so the J call may be wrong. The CDR3 has 15 residues. CDR1 and CDR2 from the germline V gene are SNHLY and FYNNEI. The CDR3 DNA reads TGTGCCAGCAGCCCCGGACTAGCGGGGATCTACGAGCAGTACTTC. Translating gives CASSPGLAGIYEQYF.

A few counts support this clone. The chain links TRBV27 to TRBJ2-2; 9 bases align to TRBD2. Germline-derived CDR1 and CDR2 are MNHEY and SMNVEV (reference sequence). After removal of 6 bases from V and 6 bases from J, the junction contained 11 bases not matched to a gene. The CDR3 consists of 16 residues. The CDR3 protein is CASSLSPSGAPGELFF. The CDR3 coding sequence is TGTGCCAGCAGCCTAAGCCCTAGCGGGGCCCCCGGGGAGCTGTTTTTT.

V is TRBV5-1 and J is TRBJ2-3; TRBD2 might be the D (6 bases). Germline assignment: CDR1 SGHRS and CDR2 YFSETQ. The CDR3 length is 14 residues. V was clipped by 3 bases and J by 2 bases, with 10 bases between them. CDR3 nucleotides: TGCGCCAGCAGCTCCAGGACTAACACAGATACGCAGTATTTT. This sequence encodes CASSSRTNTDTQYF.

The chain joins TRBV4-2 to TRBJ1-2; D remains unclear. Trimming took off 0 bases at V and 3 bases at J, with 11 bases between the two ends. CDR1 is LGHNA and CDR2 is YNFKEQ in the germline V gene. The CDR3 totals 15 residues. CDR3 loop: CASSQERRGDYGYTF. Written as DNA, the CDR3 is TGTGCCAGCAGCCAAGAAAGACGGGGTGACTATGGCTACACCTTC.

V gene TRBV23-1 combines with J gene TRBJ2-1; 15 bases map to TRBD2. TRBV23-1 belongs to the ORF category, with a function that is uncertain. After removal of 2 bases from V and 7 bases from J, the junction contained 3 bases not matched to a gene. The CDR3 loop spans 16 amino acids. The CDR3 protein is CASSQRTSGGENEQFF. Written as DNA, the CDR3 is TGCGCCAGCAGTCAAAGGACTAGCGGGGGGGAGAATGAGCAGTTCTTC.

CDR3 nucleotide sequence: TGCGCCAGCAGCTTGTCCGGGGGGCCGCAGAACGAGCAGTACTTC. Encoded protein: CASSLSGGPQNEQYF. The chain joins TRBV5-1 to TRBJ2-7, with D perhaps matching TRBD2 (7 bases). The ends were cut back, 1 base at V and 5 bases at J, with 16 bases in the middle. Germline V lookup: CDR1 SGHRS, CDR2 YFSETQ. The CDR3 runs 15 residues.

V and J are TRBV5-1 and TRBJ2-5; 12 bases match TRBD1. V gave up 4 bases and J gave up 5 bases; unmatched junction bases: 9. Looked up from germline, CDR1 is SGHRS and CDR2 is YFSETQ. The CDR3 sequence is 16 residues long. Written as DNA, the CDR3 is TGCGCCAGCAGCCTGGGGACAGGGGGCGCCGTGGAGACCCAGTACTTC. Encoded protein: CASSLGTGGAVETQYF.

This chain uses TRBV7-8 with TRBJ2-3, with D perhaps matching TRBD1 (6 bases). The CDR3 sequence is 15 residues long. Trimming shortened V by 4 bases and J by 0 bases, and 11 bases separated the two germline ends. Germline values: CDR1 SGHVS, CDR2 FQNEAQ. As DNA, the CDR3 is TGTGCCAGCAGCTACGACAGGCTCAGCACAGATACGCAGTATTTT. Amino acids: CASSYDRLSTDTQYF.

This chain connects TRBV5-1 to TRBJ1-1; D perhaps matches TRBD1 (6 bases). The CDR3 has 13 residues. Germline V CDR1 and CDR2: SGHRS, YFSETQ. Between the trimmed V and J ends, which lost 5 bases and 1 base, there was a span of 9 bases. The CDR3 DNA sequence: TGCGCCAGCAGTCAACAGGGGAACACTGAAGCTTTCTTT. Its translation is CASSQQGNTEAFF.

This chain uses TRBV6-5 with TRBJ2-4; D is undetermined. The germline V and J ends were trimmed by 0 bases and 0 bases, with 6 bases remaining between them. Germline V gene data show CDR1 as MNHEY and CDR2 as SVGAGI. The CDR3 has 15 residues. CDR3 amino acids: CASSYSELAKNIQYF. In DNA form, the CDR3 reads TGTGCCAGCAGTTACTCAGAACTAGCCAAAAACATTCAGTACTTC.

V usage is TRBV30 and J usage is TRBJ1-4, with D unclear. CDR3 length: 11 amino acids. CDR1 is GTSNPN and CDR2 is SVGIG in the germline V gene (reference sequence). Between the trimmed V and J ends, which lost 1 base and 10 bases, there was a span of 7 bases. The DNA of the CDR3 is TGTGCCTGGAGTGACGAGGGAAAACTGTTTTTT. Encoded protein: CAWSDEGKLFF.

The genes are TRBV9 and TRBJ2-2; tentative D call: TRBD1 (5 bases). The CDR3 is 14 amino acids. The V end lost 0 bases, the J end lost 5 bases, and 8 bases lay between the germline ends. Germline V gene sequence: CDR1 SGDLS, CDR2 YYNGEE. The chain's CDR3 is CASSVEGWTGELFF. CDR3 in DNA: TGTGCCAGCAGCGTAGAGGGGTGGACCGGGGAGCTGTTTTTT.

This chain connects TRBV7-9 to TRBJ2-7; weak D call: TRBD1 (7 bases). Germline V CDR1 and CDR2: SEHNR, FQNEAQ (reference sequence). This CDR3 spans 13 amino acids. V lost 5 bases and J 6 bases, leaving 14 bases between the germline ends. The CDR3 DNA follows: TGTGCCAGCAGCCGGGGGACAGCCTCCGAGCAGTACTTC. Translating gives CASSRGTASEQYF.

This chain joins TRBV7-8 and TRBJ2-2; 7 bases map to TRBD1. This CDR3 region has 15 residues. The J segment lost 3 bases and the V segment lost 6 bases, leaving 7 bases of the junction unmatched. CDR1 is SGHVS, CDR2 FQNEAQ, per germline. As DNA, the CDR3 is TGTGCCAGCAGAAGGGACAGCCGGGACACCGGGGAGCTGTTTTTT. It codes for CASRRDSRDTGELFF. The variable domain in full, with the rest retrieved from reference TRBV7-8 and TRBJ2-2, is GAGVSQSPRYKVAKRGQDVALRCDPISGHVSLFWYQQALGQGPEFLTYFQNEAQLDKSGLPSDRFFAERPEGSVSTLKIQRTQQEDSAVYLCASRRDSRDTGELFFGEGSRLTVL.

This clone was seen a few times. Other nucleotide sequences in the sample specify the same CDR3. The chain links TRBV9 to TRBJ2-5; 15 bases are a match to TRBD2. Germline CDR1 is SGDLS and CDR2 is YYNGEE. V dropped 2 bases and J dropped 4; count of bases not matched to a gene: 0. The CDR3 extends over 15 amino acids. As DNA, the CDR3 is TGTGCCAGCAGCGTGGGACTAGCGGGGGGAGAGACCCAGTACTTC. It codes for CASSVGLAGGETQYF.

The chain uses TRBV5-6 and TRBJ2-5, with 14 bases matching TRBD2. Trimming at V came to 7 bases and at J to 4 bases, leaving 12 bases not matched to a gene. Germline V CDR1 and CDR2: SGHDT, YYEEEE. This CDR3 is built from 17 residues. CDR3 coding DNA: TGTGCCAGCTCGGATGGACTAGCGGGGGGCCTAGGAGAGACCCAGTACTTC. Translation gives CASSDGLAGGLGETQYF.

The chain uses TRBV5-1 and TRBJ1-1; 7 bases map to TRBD1. The CDR3 is 15 residues long. Germline V gene sequence: CDR1 SGHRS, CDR2 YFSETQ. With V trimmed by 0 bases and J by 5 bases, 7 bases remained unmatched. CDR3: CASSLEGGRGTEAFF. CDR3 sequence (DNA): TGCGCCAGCAGCTTGGAAGGGGGCCGGGGAACTGAAGCTTTCTTT.

This chain links TRBV7-9 with TRBJ1-1; a weak D match, TRBD1 (5 bases). This CDR3 has 17 amino acids. CDR1 is SEHNR, CDR2 FQNEAQ, per germline (reference sequence). The V end lost 7 bases, the J end lost 0 bases, and 21 bases lay between the germline ends. DNA for the CDR3: TGTGCCAGCATCCGTAGTGGGCGGGGGGGGGTGAACACTGAAGCTTTCTTT. Encoded protein: CASIRSGRGGVNTEAFF.

V gene TRBV7-3 combines with J gene TRBJ2-3; perhaps TRBD2 as D (5 bases). Between the trimmed V and J ends, which lost 5 bases and 4 bases, there was a span of 10 bases. CDR1 and CDR2 from the germline V gene are SGHTA and FQGTGA. The CDR3 has 13 amino acids. In nucleotides, the CDR3 is TGTGCCAGCAGCCTCTTCGGGGCAGATACGCAGTATTTT. This sequence encodes CASSLFGADTQYF.

The V gene is TRBV30, the J gene TRBJ1-6, with 11 nucleotides matching TRBD1. J gave up 7 bases and V 6 bases, and 8 bases lay outside the gene matches. Germline V CDR1 and CDR2: GTSNPN, SVGIG (reference sequence). The CDR3 spans 15 residues. CDR3 DNA: TGTGCCTGCTCATTAAGGGACAGGGGGAATTCACCCCTCCACTTT. It specifies CACSLRDRGNSPLHF.

V is TRBV18 and J is TRBJ1-3, with D unclear. Germline CDR1 reads KGHSH; CDR2 reads LQKENI. The CDR3 has 18 amino acids. V gave up 0 bases and J gave up 1 base, with 16 bases separating them. CDR3 DNA: TGTGCCAGCTCACCACCCATTAGGCGGGGAGTTTCTGGAAACACCATATATTTT. This gives the protein CASSPPIRRGVSGNTIYF.

This chain links TRBV27 with TRBJ1-2, with 7 bases fitting TRBD1. The V gene's germline CDR1 is MNHEY and CDR2 SMNVEV (reference sequence). This CDR3 is built from 13 residues. V lost 2 bases, J lost 8 bases, and 5 bases stayed unmatched. CDR3 sequence (DNA): TGTGCCAGCAGTTTAACAGGGGCAAGGGGCTACACCTTC. Encoded protein: CASSLTGARGYTF.